This is a list of T cell receptor beta chains from one sample in a study of cytomegalovirus exposure and HLA in healthy donors. Sequencing was performed with immunoSEQ multiplex PCR; in TCRdb, only in-frame clones are kept and a portion is missing. Among around 200,000 clones listed, 70% to 80% were seen once. Sequencing was performed on PBMCs. The receptor source for this set is a girl aged 2 to 9 in good health and CMV-seronegative. CDR3s include the opening cysteine and the closing phenylalanine or tryptophan. A D gene is named only where the DNA matches it firmly. Size tells how often a clone was seen (once, few, many) or the class of an expanded clone, and some rows leave it out.

D gene,clone size,V gene,CDR3 length,J gene,CDR3 DNA,CDR3 protein
TRBD2,-,TRBV7-3,14,TRBJ2-1,TGTGCCAGCAGCCAAGACGGGGGGGCCGTTGAGCAGTTCTTC,CASSQDGGAVEQFF
TRBD1,few,TRBV30,14,TRBJ1-6,TGTGCCTGGACTCAACAGGGGAAAAGCTCACCCCTCCACTTT,CAWTQQGKSSPLHF
-,-,TRBV2,12,TRBJ1-3,TGTGCCAGTCGGCGGGGGGGAAACACCATATATTTT,CASRRGGNTIYF
-,-,TRBV18,15,TRBJ2-2,TGTGCCAGCTCGCTCTCGGGACAGAACACCGGGGAGCTGTTTTTT,CASSLSGQNTGELFF
-,-,TRBV7-9,12,TRBJ1-2,TGTGCCAGCAGCTTAGATCGGGATGGCTACACCTTC,CASSLDRDGYTF
TRBD2,-,TRBV5-1,17,TRBJ2-3,TGCGCCAGCAGCTTGGTCGAGCGGGGGGGTAGCACAGATACGCAGTATTTT,CASSLVERGGSTDTQYF
TRBD1,-,TRBV7-2,18,TRBJ1-1,TGTGCCAGCAGCCTCCCGAGAGTCGGGACAGCAATGAACACTGAAGCTTTCTTT,CASSLPRVGTAMNTEAFF
TRBD1,-,TRBV5-5,14,TRBJ2-7,TGTGCCAGCAGCTGGACAGGGGGCGTGTACGAGCAGTACTTC,CASSWTGGVYEQYF
TRBD1,-,TRBV5-6,15,TRBJ2-7,TGTGCCAGCAGTTCCGGGACAGGGGAAATGTACGAGCAGTACTTC,CASSSGTGEMYEQYF
TRBD1,-,TRBV4-1,16,TRBJ2-7,TGCGCCAGCAGCCCGAAGGCCGGGACAGGGCACGACGAGCAGTACTTC,CASSPKAGTGHDEQYF
TRBD1,-,TRBV7-9,17,TRBJ1-1,TGTGCCAGCAGCTTACCAAGACAGGGACACATGAACACTGAAGCTTTCTTT,CASSLPRQGHMNTEAFF
-,-,TRBV9,15,TRBJ1-4,TGTGCCAGCAGCGCAGTTGGAACCTCCGAGGGAAAACTGTTTTTT,CASSAVGTSEGKLFF
-,-,TRBV14,16,TRBJ1-4,TGTGCCAGCAGCCAAAGCTATGCCGCAACTAATGAAAAACTGTTTTTT,CASSQSYAATNEKLFF
TRBD2,-,TRBV27,15,TRBJ2-5,TGTGCCAGCAGTCCCCTCGGGGGGAGGGCGAGGGAGCAGTACTTC,CASSPLGGRAREQYF
-,-,TRBV2,14,TRBJ1-2,TGTGCCAGCAGCCCCCGGGAGGGTTTGGCGGGCTACACCTTC,CASSPREGLAGYTF
TRBD1,-,TRBV4-1,15,TRBJ2-5,TGCGCCAGCAGCCAACCCGGACAGGGCAGAGAGACCCAGTACTTC,CASSQPGQGRETQYF
-,once,TRBV7-9,13,TRBJ2-7,TGTGCCAGCAGCAATTCCCGTTCCTACGAGCAGTACTTC,CASSNSRSYEQYF
-,-,TRBV7-7,15,TRBJ1-1,TGTGCCAGCAGCTCCGAGGTGGGGCAGGCCATGGGTGGTTTCTTT,CASSSEVGQAMGGFF
TRBD1,-,TRBV2,13,TRBJ1-1,TGTGTCAGCAGTGGACCAGGGGGCACTGAAGCTTTCTTT,CVSSGPGGTEAFF
-,-,TRBV6-1,16,TRBJ2-7,TGTGCCAGCAGTGACGGGTCGCGTCGCGGAAACTACGAGCAGTACTTC,CASSDGSRRGNYEQYF
TRBD2,-,TRBV2,15,TRBJ2-7,TGTGCCAGCAGCCCGGGGGGGGGTTCAGGGTACGAGCAGTACTTC,CASSPGGGSGYEQYF
TRBD1,-,TRBV7-9,17,TRBJ1-2,TGTGCCAGCAGCCACCGGGACAGGGTCATCGTTGGGGATGGCTACACCTTC,CASSHRDRVIVGDGYTF
-,-,TRBV29-1,14,TRBJ2-1,TGCAGCGTCGGGGGTGGGAGCTACTACAATGAGCAGTTCTTC,CSVGGGSYYNEQFF
-,once,TRBV6-5,13,TRBJ2-7,TGTGCCAGCTCGTTCGGGAGAGCCTACGAGCAGTACTTC,CASSFGRAYEQYF
-,-,TRBV9,13,TRBJ1-2,TGTGCCAGCAGCCCCCAGGGTCTCTATGGCTACACCTTC,CASSPQGLYGYTF
TRBD1,-,TRBV29-1,13,TRBJ1-1,TGCAGCGTTGAGGGGACAGTTAACACTGAAGCTTTCTTT,CSVEGTVNTEAFF
-,-,TRBV2,15,TRBJ1-2,TGTGCCAGCAGTTCCCTGGACTCAGTGAACTATGGCTACACCTTC,CASSSLDSVNYGYTF
TRBD2,-,TRBV2,14,TRBJ2-2,TGTGCCAGCAGGACTAGCGCGTTGGTAGGGGAGCTGTTTTTT,CASRTSALVGELFF